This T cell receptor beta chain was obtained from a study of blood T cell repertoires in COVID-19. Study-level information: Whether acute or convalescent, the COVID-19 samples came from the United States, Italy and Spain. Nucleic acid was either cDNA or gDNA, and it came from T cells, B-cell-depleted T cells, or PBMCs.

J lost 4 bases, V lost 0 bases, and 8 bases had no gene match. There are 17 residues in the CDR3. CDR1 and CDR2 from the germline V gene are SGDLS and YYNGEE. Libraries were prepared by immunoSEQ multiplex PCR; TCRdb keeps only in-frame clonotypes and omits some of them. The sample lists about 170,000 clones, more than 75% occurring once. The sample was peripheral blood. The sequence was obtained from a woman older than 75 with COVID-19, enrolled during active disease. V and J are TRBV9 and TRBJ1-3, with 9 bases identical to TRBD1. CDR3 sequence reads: CASSVGVGQGIGNTIYF. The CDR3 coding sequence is TGTGCCAGCAGCGTAGGTGTGGGACAGGGAATAGGAAACACCATATATTTT.